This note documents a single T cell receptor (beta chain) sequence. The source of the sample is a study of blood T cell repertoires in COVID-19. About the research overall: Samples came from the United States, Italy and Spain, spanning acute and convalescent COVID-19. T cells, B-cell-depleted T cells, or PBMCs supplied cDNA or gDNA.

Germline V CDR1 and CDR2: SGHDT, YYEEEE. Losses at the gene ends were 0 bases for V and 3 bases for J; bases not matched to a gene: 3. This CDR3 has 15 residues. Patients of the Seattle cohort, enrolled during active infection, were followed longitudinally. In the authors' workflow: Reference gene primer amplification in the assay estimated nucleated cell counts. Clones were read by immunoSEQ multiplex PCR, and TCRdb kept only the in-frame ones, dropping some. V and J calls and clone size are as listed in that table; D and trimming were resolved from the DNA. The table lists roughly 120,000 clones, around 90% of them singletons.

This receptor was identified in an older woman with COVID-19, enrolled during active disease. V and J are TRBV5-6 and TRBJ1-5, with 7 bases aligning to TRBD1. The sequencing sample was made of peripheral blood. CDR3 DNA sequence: TGTGCCAGCAGCTTGGCGGGGACAGTCAATCAGCCCCAGCATTTT. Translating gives CASSLAGTVNQPQHF.